This note documents a single T cell receptor beta chain sequence. What it binds is unknown. The sample is drawn from a study of cytomegalovirus exposure and HLA in healthy donors. CDR1 is LNHDA and CDR2 is SQIVND in the germline V gene (reference sequence). This CDR3 contains 13 residues. V was clipped by 0 bases and J by 6 bases, with 9 bases between them. Overall study results and limits: A later analysis appeared to link common viral pathogens to several of the most significant clusters.

With 60 Vbeta and 13 Jbeta primers, the PCR was carried out. Libraries were prepared by immunoSEQ multiplex PCR; TCRdb keeps only in-frame clonotypes and omits some of them. Of 200,000 to 250,000 clones listed, about 84% are singletons. The chain recombines TRBV19 with TRBJ2-7; D gene unclear. Input material: PBMCs. This TCR was recovered from a human donor in good health. CDR3 sequence: CASSIDWSGEQYF. The CDR3 bases are TGTGCCAGTAGTATAGATTGGTCGGGCGAGCAGTACTTC.